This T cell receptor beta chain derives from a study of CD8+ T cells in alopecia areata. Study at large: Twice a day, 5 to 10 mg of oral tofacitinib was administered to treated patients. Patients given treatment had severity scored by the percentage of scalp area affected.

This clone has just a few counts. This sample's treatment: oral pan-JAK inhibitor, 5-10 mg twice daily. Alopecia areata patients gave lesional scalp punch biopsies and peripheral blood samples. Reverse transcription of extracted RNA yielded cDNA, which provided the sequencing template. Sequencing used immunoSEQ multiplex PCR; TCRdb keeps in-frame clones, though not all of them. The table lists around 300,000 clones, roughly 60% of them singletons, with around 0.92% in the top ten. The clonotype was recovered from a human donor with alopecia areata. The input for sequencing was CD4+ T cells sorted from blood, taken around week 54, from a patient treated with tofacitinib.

CDR3 residues: CSVEPLAGINEQFF. DNA of the CDR3: TGCAGCGTTGAACCTCTAGCGGGGATCAATGAGCAGTTCTTC. The chain joins TRBV29-1 to TRBJ2-1, with 9 bases lining up with TRBD2. The V gene end was trimmed by 2 bases and the J gene end by 6 bases; junction bases not matched to a gene: 5. Per germline, CDR1 SQVTM and CDR2 ANQGSEA. This CDR3 has 14 residues.